The sequence of this T cell receptor (beta chain) was determined in a study of tumor and adjacent non-tumor tissue in lung cancer. Whole-study context: Aged about 31 to 80 years, patients included fewer than 11 men and 4 to 6 women with stage I to III disease.

About this clonotype itself: Its antigen remains unidentified. An end of the junction differs from the germline gene, which may be a read error.

The template was RNA from unsorted bulk tissue. Distant lung tissue was collected more than 3 cm away from the tumor edge. Between August and November 2014, newly diagnosed, chemotherapy-naive lung cancer patients underwent thoracic surgery in China. Three rounds of nested PCR, following a modified ARM-PCR protocol, produced the TCRbeta library. TCRdb reprocessed the multiplex PCR reads via MiXCR and lists one record per CDR3 protein. Among roughly 74,000 distinct CDR3 sequences listed, approximately 82% were seen once. This CDR3 spans 14 amino acids. CDR1 and CDR2 (germline): SGHAT, FQNNGV. Broader study findings: Compared with tumor, normal lung showed significantly lower TCR diversity. Patients with more diverse tumor TCRs had worse survival.

The material sequenced was distant non-tumor lung tissue. The chain is built from TRBV11-2 and TRBJ2-7; D possibly corresponds to TRBD2 (7 bases). This clonotype was obtained from a man between 65 and 79 years old with non-small cell lung cancer. The CDR3 nucleotides read TGCGCCAGCAGGCGAAGGGGGGGAACCTACGAGCAGTACTTC. It encodes CASRRRGGTYEQYF.